This T cell receptor beta chain was retrieved from a study of neoadjuvant anti-PD-1 for oral cavity cancer. Study information: Patients without progression got a fourth dose around day 43.

The time point was: after neoadjuvant nivolumab, at surgical resection. Patients had newly diagnosed, untreated stage II-IVA oral cavity squamous cell carcinoma. Analysis of PBMCs was direct, with no culture step. Blood libraries mostly used approximately 0.5 ug genomic DNA, six replicates each. The repertoire was sequenced with immunoSEQ multiplex PCR; TCRdb's copy has only in-frame clones and lacks some. The sample records over 65,000 clones, approximately 87% being singletons. The CDR3 loop spans 11 amino acids. With 5 bases removed from V and 2 bases from J, the gap between germline ends came to 5 bases. Germline CDR1 and CDR2: GTSNPN and SVGIG (reference sequence).

Sequencing was performed on PBMCs, taken after nivolumab (anti-PD-1) treatment. V is TRBV30 and J is TRBJ2-3; no definite D call. This receptor was identified in a person aged 35-79 years with oral cavity squamous cell carcinoma. The CDR3 coding sequence is TGTGCCTGGGGAACCACAGATACGCAGTATTTT. This codes for CAWGTTDTQYF.